The 6 T cell receptor beta chains below all came from one sample that was sequenced in a study of CD8 T cells in ankylosing spondylitis. TCRdb re-derived calls from the 5' RACE reads in MiXCR, one entry per CDR3 protein. The sample holds 150,000 or so distinct CDR3 sequences, around a tenth seen once. Sequenced material: blood, either unsorted or a sorted T cell fraction (not recorded which). The receptors were gathered from a female donor with ankylosing spondylitis or in good health (not recorded which).

This clonotype was seen a few times. The rearrangement uses TRBV27 and TRBJ2-7; tentative D call: TRBD1 (6 bases). Trimming stripped 0 bases from V and 0 bases from J, with 9 bases between. Germline-derived CDR1 and CDR2 are MNHEY and SMNVEV (reference sequence). This CDR3 spans 15 amino acids. The CDR3 coding sequence is TGTGCCAGCAGTTTATCTCAGGGGAGCTCCTACGAGCAGTACTTC. It is translated as CASSLSQGSSYEQYF.

This chain uses TRBV3-1 with TRBJ1-6; D is undetermined. V lost 3 bases and J lost 10, with 13 bases in between. The CDR3 extends over 14 amino acids. The germline gives CDR1 LGHDT, CDR2 YNNKEL (reference sequence). In DNA form, the CDR3 reads TGTGCCAGCAGCCACCCAAACGGAGGGTCACCCCTCCACTTT. It translates to CASSHPNGGSPLHF.

V and J are TRBV5-1 and TRBJ2-7; TRBD2 matches at 8 bases. There are 15 residues in the CDR3. Trimming took 3 bases from V and 2 from J; bases not matched to a gene: 7. Germline values: CDR1 SGHRS, CDR2 YFSETQ. The CDR3 is CASSSGTRDTYEQYF. CDR3 bases: TGCGCCAGCAGCTCAGGGACTAGGGACACCTACGAGCAGTACTTC.

The V and J genes are TRBV11-2 and TRBJ2-1; 9 positions match TRBD2. Germline values: CDR1 SGHAT, CDR2 FQNNGV. V shed 5 bases, J shed 1 base, and the junction held 3 bases outside the gene matches. This CDR3 comprises 15 residues. Here the CDR3 reads CASSSGLASYNEQFF. CDR3 sequence (DNA): TGTGCCAGCAGCAGCGGACTAGCGTCCTACAATGAGCAGTTCTTC.

This clonotype was seen a few times. The chain recombines TRBV5-1 with TRBJ2-7; D may be TRBD1 (5 bases). From germline, CDR1 is SGHRS and CDR2 YFSETQ. Trimming stripped 1 base from V and 7 bases from J, with 9 bases between. The CDR3 loop spans 12 amino acids. Here the CDR3 DNA reads TGCGCCAGCAGCTTGAATAGGGGTGAGCAGTACTTC. Encoded protein: CASSLNRGEQYF.

V usage is TRBV12-3 or TRBV12-4 and J usage is TRBJ2-5; 16 bases fit TRBD2. V shed 6 bases, J shed 3 bases, and the junction held 13 bases outside the gene matches. This CDR3 is built from 19 residues. CDR3 DNA sequence: TGTGCCAGCAGCCGCTCCGGGACTAGCGGGAGGGGCCGGGAAGAGACCCAGTACTTC. Amino acid sequence: CASSRSGTSGRGREETQYF.